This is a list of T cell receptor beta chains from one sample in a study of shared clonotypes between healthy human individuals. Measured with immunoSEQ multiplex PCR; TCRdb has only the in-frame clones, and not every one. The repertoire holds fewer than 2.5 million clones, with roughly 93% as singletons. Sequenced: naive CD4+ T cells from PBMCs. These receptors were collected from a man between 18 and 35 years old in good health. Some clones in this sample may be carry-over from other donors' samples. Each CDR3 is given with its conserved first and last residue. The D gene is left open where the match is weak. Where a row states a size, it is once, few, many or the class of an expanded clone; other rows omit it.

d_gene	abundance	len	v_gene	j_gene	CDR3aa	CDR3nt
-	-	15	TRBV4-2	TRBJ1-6	CASSQERISNSPLHF	TGTGCCAGCAGCCAAGAACGGATTAGTAATTCACCCCTCCACTTT
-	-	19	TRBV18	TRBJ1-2	CASSPLPPVSGATNYGYTF	TGTGCCAGCTCACCACTCCCTCCAGTATCCGGAGCAACTAACTATGGCTACACCTTC
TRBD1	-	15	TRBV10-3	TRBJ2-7	CAISREDRGGFGQYF	TGTGCCATCAGTCGAGAAGACAGGGGGGGTTTTGGGCAGTACTTC
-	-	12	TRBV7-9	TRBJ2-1	CASSLNYNEQFF	TGTGCCAGCAGCTTAAACTACAATGAGCAGTTCTTC
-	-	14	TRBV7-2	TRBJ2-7	CASSLEQGFHEQYF	TGTGCCAGCAGCTTAGAACAGGGTTTCCACGAGCAGTACTTC
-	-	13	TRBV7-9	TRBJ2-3	CASSYRATDTQYF	TGTGCCAGCAGCTACAGGGCCACAGATACGCAGTATTTT
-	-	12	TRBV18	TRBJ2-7	CASSPVHYEQYF	TGTGCCAGCTCACCGGTTCATTACGAGCAGTACTTC
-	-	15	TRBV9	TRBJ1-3	CASSVDALSGNTIYF	TGTGCCAGCAGCGTAGACGCACTCTCTGGAAACACCATATATTTT
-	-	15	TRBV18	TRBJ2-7	CASSPLQGIAYEQYF	TGTGCCAGCTCACCATTACAGGGTATTGCCTACGAGCAGTACTTC
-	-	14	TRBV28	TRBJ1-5	CASTFGASNQPQHF	TGTGCCAGCACCTTTGGAGCTAGCAATCAGCCCCAGCATTTT
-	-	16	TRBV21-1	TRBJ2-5	CASSKGLHGIQETQYF	TGTGCCAGCAGCAAGGGCTTGCACGGGATTCAAGAGACCCAGTACTTC
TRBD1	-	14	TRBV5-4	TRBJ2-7	CASSRQGAPYEQYF	TGTGCCAGCAGCCGACAGGGGGCGCCGTACGAGCAGTACTTC
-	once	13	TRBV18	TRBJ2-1	CASSPPDRPQQFF	TGTGCCAGCTCACCACCAGACAGGCCCCAGCAGTTCTTC
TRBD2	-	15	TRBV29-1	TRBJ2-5	CSVEAIAGGRETQYF	TGCAGCGTTGAGGCGATAGCGGGAGGGCGAGAGACCCAGTACTTC
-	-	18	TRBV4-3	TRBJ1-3	CASSQESRGVVRGNTIYF	TGCGCCAGCAGCCAAGAAAGCCGCGGCGTAGTTCGCGGAAACACCATATATTTT
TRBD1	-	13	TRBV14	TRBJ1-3	CASSLGQGNTIYF	TGTGCCAGCAGCCTGGGACAGGGGAACACCATATATTTT
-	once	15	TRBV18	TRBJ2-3	CASSPPDSYTDTQYF	TGTGCCAGCTCACCACCGGACAGTTACACAGATACGCAGTATTTT
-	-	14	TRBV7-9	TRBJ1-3	CASTLPGAGNTIYF	TGTGCCAGCACCTTACCGGGGGCTGGAAACACCATATATTTT
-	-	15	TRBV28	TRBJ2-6	CASSLWGSGANVLTF	TGTGCCAGCAGTTTATGGGGCTCTGGGGCCAACGTCCTGACTTTC
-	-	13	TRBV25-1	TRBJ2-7	CASPDTTPNEQYF	TGTGCCAGCCCTGACACCACCCCTAACGAGCAGTACTTC
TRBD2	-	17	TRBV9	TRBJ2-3	CASSPGGSGRATDTQYF	TGTGCCAGCAGCCCAGGGGGTAGCGGGAGGGCTACAGATACGCAGTATTTT
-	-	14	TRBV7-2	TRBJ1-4	CASSQDAGSGKLFF	TGTGCCAGCAGCCAAGACGCGGGGTCGGGAAAACTGTTTTTT
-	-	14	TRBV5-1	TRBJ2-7	CASSLMTDSYEQYF	TGCGCCAGCAGCTTAATGACGGACTCCTACGAGCAGTACTTC
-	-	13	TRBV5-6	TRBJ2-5	CASSQQGGETQYF	TGTGCCAGCAGCCAACAGGGGGGGGAGACCCAGTACTTC
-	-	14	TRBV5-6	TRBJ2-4	CASSYRLAKNIQYF	TGTGCCAGCAGTTACAGACTAGCCAAAAACATTCAGTACTTC
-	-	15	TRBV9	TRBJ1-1	CASSAAGTVNTEAFF	TGTGCCAGCAGCGCCGCCGGGACGGTGAACACTGAAGCTTTCTTT
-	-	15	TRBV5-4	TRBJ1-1	CASSPFGRRNTEAFF	TGTGCCAGCAGCCCCTTTGGGAGACGGAACACTGAAGCTTTCTTT
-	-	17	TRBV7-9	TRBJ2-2	CASSLQGRKANTGELFF	TGTGCCAGCAGCTTACAGGGGCGAAAAGCGAACACCGGGGAGCTGTTTTTT
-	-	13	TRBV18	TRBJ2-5	CASSLQPVQTQYF	TGTGCCAGCTCACTACAGCCCGTTCAGACCCAGTACTTC
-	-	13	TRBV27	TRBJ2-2	CASSPKNTGELFF	TGTGCCAGCAGTCCTAAGAACACCGGGGAGCTGTTTTTT
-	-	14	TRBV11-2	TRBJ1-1	CASSLGVENTEAFF	TGTGCCAGCAGCTTAGGGGTGGAGAACACTGAAGCTTTCTTT
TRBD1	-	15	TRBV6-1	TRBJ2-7	CASRQGDRSNYEQYF	TGTGCCAGCAGGCAGGGGGACAGGTCTAACTACGAGCAGTACTTC
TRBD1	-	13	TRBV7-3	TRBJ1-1	CASSLNGDSEAFF	TGTGCCAGCAGCTTAAATGGGGACAGTGAAGCTTTCTTT
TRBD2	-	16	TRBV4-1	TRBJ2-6	CASSQVRGAGANVLTF	TGCGCCAGCAGCCAAGTGCGGGGGGCCGGGGCCAACGTCCTGACTTTC
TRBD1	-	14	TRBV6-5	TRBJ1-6	CASSLDRVRSPLHF	TGTGCCAGCAGTTTGGACAGGGTGCGGTCACCCCTCCACTTT
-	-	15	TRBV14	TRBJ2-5	CASSQTTEYQETQYF	TGTGCCAGCAGCCAAACGACCGAGTACCAAGAGACCCAGTACTTC
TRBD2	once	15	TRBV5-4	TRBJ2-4	CASSLGGLAGTLQYF	TGTGCCAGCAGCTTAGGCGGACTAGCGGGAACCCTTCAGTACTTC
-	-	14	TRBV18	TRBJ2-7	CASSPLPEPYEQYF	TGTGCCAGCTCACCACTACCAGAACCCTACGAGCAGTACTTC
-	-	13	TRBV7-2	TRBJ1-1	CASSLNRVTEAFF	TGTGCCAGCAGCTTAAACAGGGTCACTGAAGCTTTCTTT
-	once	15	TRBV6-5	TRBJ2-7	CASSYDPTGFYEQYF	TGTGCCAGCAGTTATGACCCGACAGGCTTCTACGAGCAGTACTTC
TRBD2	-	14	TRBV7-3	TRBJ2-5	CASSRGGTYETQYF	TGTGCCAGCAGCCGGGGGGGCACCTATGAGACCCAGTACTTC
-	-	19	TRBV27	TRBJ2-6	CASSLSPRQGGSGANVLTF	TGTGCCAGCAGTTTATCCCCTCGGCAGGGGGGCTCTGGGGCCAACGTCCTGACTTTC
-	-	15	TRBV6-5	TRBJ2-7	CASSPREPNFYEQYF	TGTGCCAGCAGTCCGAGGGAACCCAACTTCTACGAGCAGTACTTC
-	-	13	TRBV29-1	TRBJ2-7	CSVVVAPAYEQYF	TGCAGCGTTGTGGTAGCACCAGCCTACGAGCAGTACTTC
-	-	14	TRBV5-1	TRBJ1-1	CASSGPGGSTEAFF	TGCGCCAGCAGCGGCCCTGGGGGTAGCACTGAAGCTTTCTTT
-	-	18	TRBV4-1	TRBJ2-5	CASSQEASGRGYQETQYF	TGCGCCAGCAGCCAAGAAGCGTCGGGACGGGGCTACCAAGAGACCCAGTACTTC
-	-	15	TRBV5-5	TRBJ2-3	CASSFFAGPTDTQYF	TGTGCCAGCAGCTTTTTTGCAGGACCCACAGATACGCAGTATTTT
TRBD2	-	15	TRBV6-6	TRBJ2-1	CASSRDSGTYNEQFF	TGTGCCAGCAGCCGAGATAGCGGGACTTACAATGAGCAGTTCTTC
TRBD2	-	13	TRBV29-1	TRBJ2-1	CSVERTSYNEQFF	TGCAGCGTTGAAAGGACTAGCTACAATGAGCAGTTCTTC
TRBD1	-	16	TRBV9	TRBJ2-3	CASSVRRDRVPDTQYF	TGTGCCAGCAGCGTGAGGAGGGACAGGGTACCAGATACGCAGTATTTT
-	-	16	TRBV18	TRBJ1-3	CASSPIREYSGNTIYF	TGTGCCAGCTCACCAATCAGGGAGTACTCTGGAAACACCATATATTTT
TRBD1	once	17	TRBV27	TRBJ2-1	CASSLPTLRGTYNEQFF	TGTGCCAGCAGTCTCCCCACCCTCAGGGGGACCTACAATGAGCAGTTCTTC
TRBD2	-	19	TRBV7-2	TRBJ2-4	CASSRAGTSGKFAKNIQYF	TGTGCCAGCAGCCGCGCCGGGACTAGCGGGAAATTTGCCAAAAACATTCAGTACTTC